This TCR beta chain was sequenced for a study of T-cell reconstitution after alpha-beta-depleted transplantation in children. This clonotype was counted at least ten times. This sample's TCRbeta library carried unique molecular identifier barcodes. TCRdb recomputed calls from the PCR reads with MiXCR, one row per CDR3 protein. The sample yields some 550,000 distinct CDR3 sequences, around 16% seen once. The sequence was collected from a human donor who donated a stem cell graft to a child with acute lymphoblastic leukemia. The sample in question was PBMCs from the stem cell graft donor, obtained from the stem cell graft.

The CDR3 sequence: CSVERGNSYEQYF. In DNA form, the CDR3 reads TGCAGCGTTGAGAGGGGTAACTCCTACGAGCAGTACTTC. The rearrangement links TRBV29-1 to TRBJ2-7, with D perhaps TRBD1 or TRBD2 (5 bases each). CDR1 and CDR2 from the germline V gene are SQVTM and ANQGSEA. Trimming removed 3 bases at V and 0 bases at J, with 9 bases between. The CDR3 has 13 residues.